The rows below give T cell receptor beta chains drawn from one sample of a study of shared clonotypes between healthy human individuals. Clones were sequenced by immunoSEQ multiplex PCR, and TCRdb holds only the in-frame ones, with some missing. The data contain approximately 1.9 million clones, 93% of them seen just once; the ten biggest clones take up around 1.8%. What was sequenced was naive CD8+ T cells from PBMCs. These receptors came from a man between 18 and 29 years old in good health. Some clones in this sample may be carry-over from other donors' samples. CDR3s include the opening cysteine and the closing phenylalanine or tryptophan. A D gene is named only where the DNA matches it firmly. Where a row states a size, it is once, few, many or the class of an expanded clone; other rows omit it.

j_call v_call clone_size d_call cdr3_aa cdr3_nt
TRBJ1-4 TRBV29-1 - - CSVPGGGRNEKLFF TGCAGCGTCCCTGGCGGGGGGAGAAATGAAAAACTGTTTTTT
TRBJ1-2 TRBV10-3 - TRBD1 CAITWDRGNYGYTF TGTGCCATCACCTGGGACAGGGGGAACTATGGCTACACCTTC
TRBJ1-2 TRBV20-1 - - CSARDHRLDTF TGCAGTGCTAGAGATCACCGTCTAGACACCTTC
TRBJ2-5 TRBV15 - TRBD2 CATSRDRSGRGETQYF TGTGCCACCAGCAGGGACCGTAGCGGGAGAGGGGAGACCCAGTACTTC
TRBJ2-5 TRBV21-1 - - CASASTSVETQYF TGTGCCAGCGCATCCACTAGTGTCGAGACCCAGTACTTC
TRBJ1-1 TRBV27 - - CASSPSRGFTEAFF TGTGCCAGCAGTCCATCCAGGGGCTTCACTGAAGCTTTCTTT
TRBJ1-1 TRBV28 - TRBD1 CASSLRAGGLGTEAFF TGTGCCAGCAGTTTACGCGCAGGGGGCTTGGGCACTGAAGCTTTCTTT
TRBJ1-2 TRBV7-9 - - CASSSTTDRVGYTF TGTGCCAGCAGCTCGACCACAGACAGAGTCGGCTACACCTTC
TRBJ1-5 TRBV7-6 - - CASSLAHSNQPQHF TGTGCCAGCAGCTTAGCTCACTCCAATCAGCCCCAGCATTTT
TRBJ1-5 TRBV10-2 - TRBD1 CATSDRGLGGQPQHF TGCGCCACCTCGGACAGGGGGCTTGGCGGTCAGCCCCAGCATTTT
TRBJ1-4 TRBV27 - - CASSRPGSEKLFF TGTGCCAGCAGTCGTCCGGGGAGTGAAAAACTGTTTTTT
TRBJ2-7 TRBV4-2 - TRBD2 CASSQEAGSSYEQYF TGTGCCAGCAGCCAAGAAGCGGGGAGCTCCTACGAGCAGTACTTC
TRBJ1-5 TRBV27 - - CASSVIQSNQPQHF TGTGCCAGCAGTGTAATACAGAGCAATCAGCCCCAGCATTTT
TRBJ2-3 TRBV5-8 - TRBD1 CASSLGQGANTQYF TGTGCCAGCAGCTTGGGGCAGGGGGCTAATACGCAGTATTTT
TRBJ2-7 TRBV6-5 once - CASRSTYEQYF TGTGCCAGCAGATCTACCTACGAGCAGTACTTC
TRBJ2-7 TRBV29-1 - - CSVETGTYEQYF TGCAGCGTTGAAACAGGGACCTACGAGCAGTACTTC
TRBJ2-5 TRBV28 - - CASSLRGTDQETQYF TGTGCCAGCAGTTTAAGGGGGACGGACCAAGAGACCCAGTACTTC
TRBJ2-2 TRBV13 - TRBD2 CASSPKRGRGELFF TGTGCCAGCAGCCCGAAGCGGGGACGCGGGGAGCTGTTTTTT
TRBJ2-5 TRBV5-6 - - CTSSLASGPETQYF TGTACCAGCAGCTTGGCCTCTGGGCCGGAGACCCAGTACTTC
TRBJ2-1 TRBV15 - - CATSRGWNNEQFF TGTGCCACCAGCAGGGGGTGGAACAATGAGCAGTTCTTC
TRBJ1-5 TRBV4-1 - TRBD1 CASSPGTGNQPQHF TGCGCCAGCAGCCCGGGGACAGGGAATCAGCCCCAGCATTTT
TRBJ2-2 TRBV29-1 - TRBD1 CSVYRGNTGELFF TGCAGCGTCTACAGGGGGAACACCGGGGAGCTGTTTTTT
TRBJ2-7 TRBV4-1 - TRBD1 CASSQRQGAGSYEQYF TGCGCCAGCAGCCAGAGACAGGGGGCGGGGTCCTACGAGCAGTACTTC
TRBJ1-1 TRBV27 - TRBD1 CASRFTGGTEAFF TGTGCCAGCAGATTTACAGGGGGCACTGAAGCTTTCTTT
TRBJ1-2 TRBV19 - TRBD1 CASSMGTGLAYGYTF TGTGCCAGTAGTATGGGGACAGGATTAGCCTATGGCTACACCTTC
TRBJ2-7 TRBV7-3 - - CASSSHPGYEQYF TGTGCCAGCAGCTCGCACCCAGGGTACGAGCAGTACTTC
TRBJ1-2 TRBV28 - - CASSLSGYDYGYTF TGTGCCAGCAGTTTATCAGGCTATGACTATGGCTACACCTTC
TRBJ2-7 TRBV5-4 - TRBD2 CASSPGGQGEYEQYF TGTGCCAGCAGCCCGGGGGGGCAGGGAGAATACGAGCAGTACTTC
TRBJ2-1 TRBV9 - - CASSASGTAAGEQFF TGTGCCAGCAGCGCGTCCGGGACGGCTGCGGGGGAGCAGTTCTTC
TRBJ2-7 TRBV28 - - CASSFGEGRYEQYF TGTGCCAGCAGTTTCGGGGAAGGGAGATACGAGCAGTACTTC
TRBJ2-4 TRBV2 - TRBD2 CASSDGTSGMKLAKNIQYF TGTGCCAGCAGTGACGGGACTAGCGGGATGAAACTAGCCAAAAACATTCAGTACTTC
TRBJ2-7 TRBV7-9 - - CASSLPDSFSYEQYF TGTGCCAGCAGCTTGCCTGACAGCTTCTCCTACGAGCAGTACTTC
TRBJ2-7 TRBV6-6 - - CASSYPFRGFEQYF TGTGCCAGCAGTTACCCGTTCCGGGGGTTCGAGCAGTACTTC
TRBJ2-7 TRBV9 - - CASSPSLGGYEQYF TGTGCCAGCAGCCCCTCCTTAGGGGGCTACGAGCAGTACTTC
TRBJ2-7 TRBV4-1 once - CASSQGPLSSGPGSGQYF TGCGCCAGCAGCCAAGGTCCCCTTTCAAGCGGGCCCGGGTCCGGGCAGTACTTC
TRBJ2-1 TRBV9 - TRBD2 CASSERLADEQFF TGTGCCAGCAGCGAGCGACTAGCCGATGAGCAGTTCTTC
TRBJ1-1 TRBV11-2 - - CASSQTRAGTEAFF TGTGCCAGCAGCCAAACTAGGGCAGGGACTGAAGCTTTCTTT
TRBJ2-3 TRBV7-2 once TRBD2 CASSLGLAGGLADTQYF TGTGCCAGCAGCTTAGGGCTAGCGGGAGGGCTTGCAGATACGCAGTATTTT
TRBJ2-1 TRBV28 - - CASSLADLMAYNEQFF TGTGCCAGCAGTTTGGCCGACCTAATGGCCTACAATGAGCAGTTCTTC
TRBJ2-7 TRBV6-6 - - CASSYSAYEQYF TGTGCCAGCAGTTACAGTGCCTACGAGCAGTACTTC
TRBJ2-5 TRBV7-2 - - CASSLNRGFQETQYF TGTGCCAGCAGCTTAAATCGGGGATTCCAAGAGACCCAGTACTTC
TRBJ1-5 TRBV19 - - CASTIPGPRGSSGPQHF TGTGCCAGTACTATACCCGGTCCGCGGGGGTCCAGCGGGCCCCAGCATTTT
TRBJ1-2 TRBV4-1 - - CASSHPWWGSRDYGYTF TGCGCCAGCAGCCACCCCTGGTGGGGGTCCCGCGACTATGGCTACACCTTC
TRBJ2-2 TRBV6-5 once - CASSYSWGSGELFF TGTGCCAGCAGTTACTCTTGGGGGTCCGGGGAGCTGTTTTTT
TRBJ2-5 TRBV15 once TRBD2 CATGLSVLREGPAETQYF TGTGCCACCGGGCTTTCGGTATTGCGGGAGGGACCTGCAGAGACCCAGTACTTC
TRBJ2-1 TRBV11-2 once - CASSFSSVEQFF TGTGCCAGCAGCTTTTCTAGCGTTGAGCAGTTCTTC
TRBJ2-2 TRBV6-6 - - CASTGTGELFF TGTGCCAGCACAGGAACCGGGGAGCTGTTTTTT
TRBJ2-7 TRBV5-8 - - CASSPRGYEQYF TGTGCCAGCAGCCCTAGGGGCTACGAGCAGTACTTC
TRBJ2-1 TRBV13 - - CASSFEGGYNEQFF TGTGCCAGCAGCTTTGAGGGGGGCTACAATGAGCAGTTCTTC
TRBJ2-2 TRBV7-9 - - CASAAWRLEGRTGELFF TGTGCCAGCGCCGCTTGGCGGCTAGAGGGTAGGACCGGGGAGCTGTTTTTT